This T cell receptor beta chain was recovered during a study of blood T cells in healthy people across ages. Study-wide results and caveats: Leaving the PBMCs unsorted stopped any conclusive comparison of naive versus antigen-experienced cells.

The germline CDR1 and CDR2 sequences are LNHNV and YYDKDF (reference sequence). CDR3 length: 12 amino acids. This clonotype was counted only a few times. Its antigen is unknown. It was with a sample-barcoded 5' primer and a J-beta primer mix that a second PCR of about 7 to 12 cycles was run. TCRdb analysed the 5' RACE reads with MiXCR anew, one entry per CDR3 protein. The data contain hundreds of thousands of distinct CDR3 sequences, 45% to 50% of them singletons. In terms of origin and age, donors were healthy Caucasian individuals from Russia aged about 6 to 90. The chain has TRBV15 and TRBJ2-5; D call uncertain. The DNA end is a closer match to TRBJ2-7, so the J assignment may be wrong. This TCR derives from a man in his thirties or forties in good health. Sequences were obtained from blood. CDR3 sequence reads: CATSRENSEQYF. The CDR3 DNA sequence: TGTGCCACCAGCAGAGAAAACAGCGAGCAGTACTTC.